This entry lists 11 T cell receptor beta chains sequenced from one sample in a study of glioma-infiltrating T cells. TCR alpha and beta CDR3 regions were amplified from RNA using iRepertoire nested multiplex PCR. TCRdb ran MiXCR on the multiplex PCR reads and lists one entry per CDR3 protein. This sample has 100,000 to 150,000 distinct CDR3 sequences, with about 25% found just once. Sequencing used glioma tissue, nonneoplastic brain tissue, or PBMCs (not recorded which). The receptor source for this set is a human donor with low-grade glioma or glioblastoma, undergoing nonglioma brain surgery, or in good health (not recorded which).

This clonotype was seen repeatedly, ten times or more. The J gene is TRBJ2-5, the V gene TRBV6-1; 8 positions match TRBD1. The V gene's germline CDR1 is MNHNS and CDR2 SASEGT. CDR3 size: 13 residues. Unmatched junction bases numbered 5, after V lost 7 bases and J lost 4 bases. CDR3 amino acids: CASTVTGGETQYF. The CDR3 DNA reads as TGTGCCAGCACCGTAACAGGGGGAGAGACCCAGTACTTC.

This clonotype was seen a few times. J is TRBJ2-1 and V is TRBV18; 9 bases fit TRBD1. Germline V gives CDR1 KGHSH, CDR2 LQKENI. Trimming at V came to 3 bases and at J to 7 bases, leaving 7 bases not matched to a gene. CDR3 length: 15 amino acids. CDR3 coding DNA: TGTGCCAGCTCACCCACCGGGACAGGGCGAAATGAGCAGTTCTTC. It codes for CASSPTGTGRNEQFF.

The rearrangement joins TRBV7-8 to TRBJ2-5; D possibly uses TRBD1 or TRBD2 (6 bases each). CDR3 length equals 13 residues. Trimming took off 5 bases at V and 5 bases at J, with 12 bases between the two ends. Germline V lookup: CDR1 SGHVS, CDR2 FQNEAQ. The CDR3 protein is CASSPLGGETQYF. The CDR3 DNA sequence: TGTGCCAGCAGCCCCCTAGGGGGGGAGACCCAGTACTTC.

This clonotype has at least ten counts. The chain has TRBV20-1 and TRBJ2-3; TRBD1 matches 7 bases. CDR1 DFQATT and CDR2 SNEGSKA come from the germline V gene (reference sequence). The CDR3 covers 13 residues. Trimming cost V 6 bases and J 0 bases; bases outside gene matches: 3. In DNA, the CDR3 is TGCAGTGCCGAGACAGGGAGCACAGATACGCAGTATTTT. Its translation: CSAETGSTDTQYF.

The chain couples TRBV15 to TRBJ2-5; 7 bases agree with TRBD1. Germline V CDR1 and CDR2: LNHNV, YYDKDF (reference sequence). V gave up 0 bases and J gave up 2 bases; unmatched junction bases: 15. The CDR3 has 19 amino acids. In DNA form, the CDR3 reads TGTGCCACCAGCAGAGATCGGACGGACAGGACGTACTTACAAGAGACCCAGTACTTC. The encoded protein is CATSRDRTDRTYLQETQYF.

This clonotype was counted at least ten times. The chain links TRBV6-6 to TRBJ1-1; D unresolved. The CDR3 is 15 residues long. The ends were cut back, 0 bases at V and 0 bases at J, with 8 bases in the middle. Germline loops: CDR1 MNHNY, CDR2 SVGAGI (reference sequence). DNA of the CDR3: TGTGCCAGCAGTTACTCAAGACCCCTGAACACTGAAGCTTTCTTT. It is translated as CASSYSRPLNTEAFF.

This clonotype was counted many times. This chain connects TRBV7-6 to TRBJ2-5; no reliable D call. Trimming removed 3 bases at V and 5 bases at J, with 4 bases between. The CDR3 is made up of 11 amino acids. CDR1 SGHVS and CDR2 FNYEAQ come from the germline V gene. The CDR3 loop reads CASSFQETQYF. The CDR3 DNA is TGTGCCAGCAGCTTTCAGGAGACCCAGTACTTC.

This sequence joins TRBV12-3 or TRBV12-4 and TRBJ1-5; 7 nucleotides agree with TRBD1. Unmatched junction bases numbered 8, after V lost 4 bases and J lost 2 bases. The CDR3 is made up of 16 amino acids. CDR3 DNA: TGTGCCAGCAGTTCCAGGGGGAAGCGGGGCAATCAGCCCCAGCATTTT. Translating it yields CASSSRGKRGNQPQHF.

The chain joins TRBV20-1 to TRBJ2-1; D could derive from TRBD1 or TRBD2 (5 bases each). This CDR3 is built from 13 residues. V was shortened by 5 bases and J by 0 bases, with 8 bases between the two germline ends. Per germline, CDR1 DFQATT and CDR2 SNEGSKA (reference sequence). Here the CDR3 DNA reads TGCAGTGCTCCGGGGACCTCCTACAATGAGCAGTTCTTC. Translation gives CSAPGTSYNEQFF.

A single count supports this clonotype. One end of the junction is discordant with germline, which a read error may explain. The J gene is TRBJ2-5, the V gene TRBV7-2, with TRBD2 identical over 14 bases. Germline CDR1 and CDR2: SGHTA and FQGNSA. The CDR3 spans 17 residues. DNA of the CDR3: TGTGCCAGCAGCATTGAGGGACTAGCGGGGGCCCAAAAGACCCAGTACTTC. This encodes CASSIEGLAGAQKTQYF.

V is TRBV6-5 and J is TRBJ1-5; no firm D call. Germline CDR1 MNHEY, CDR2 SVGAGI. This CDR3 spans 15 amino acids. Trimming cost V 5 bases and J 6 bases, with 17 bases left between them. The CDR3 protein is CASSAYHSAIQPQHF. CDR3 nucleotides: TGTGCCAGCAGTGCTTATCACTCGGCGATTCAGCCCCAGCATTTT.